The entry below gives a single TCR beta chain sequence along with its context. Its target is not known. The time point was: newly diagnosed GD, antithyroid drugs for less than 3 months. After RNA was extracted from PBMCs, the TCR library was made from it. An endocrinology unit in Xi'an, China, supplied the patients. The data were obtained in a study of regulatory T cells in long-lasting Graves disease. Study-wide points: Gene preferences differed: TRBV28, TRBJ1-2, TRBJ2-5 in persistent cases. Sharing of public clonotypes was greater in persistent patients (over 2,500) than in new patients (almost 1,000).

The germline V gene encodes CDR1 SNHLY and CDR2 FYNNEI. This CDR3 region has 17 residues. V lost 6 bases, J lost 3 bases, and 14 bases stayed unmatched. In building TCR beta libraries, iRepertoire HTBI primers were used together with Arm-PCR of CDR3 regions. Each CDR3 protein gets one entry after TCRdb re-called the multiplex PCR reads with MiXCR. This table has 400,000 to 500,000 distinct CDR3 sequences, 15% to 20% appearing once. The same data also went into a second study, on T cells in Graves' hyperthyroidism and ophthalmopathy. From that report: Ophthalmopathy was predicted by the model a median of about six months ahead of onset.

This TCR was recovered from a woman aged 18-35 years with Graves disease. The sample was peripheral blood mononuclear cells (PBMCs), taken at new diagnosis, from a patient treated with antithyroid drugs. The gene calls are TRBV2 and TRBJ1-1, with 9 bases identical to TRBD1. The CDR3 loop reads CASSDYIQGAKDTEAFF. The CDR3 region has the DNA TGTGCCAGCAGCGACTATATACAGGGGGCGAAGGACACTGAAGCTTTCTTT.